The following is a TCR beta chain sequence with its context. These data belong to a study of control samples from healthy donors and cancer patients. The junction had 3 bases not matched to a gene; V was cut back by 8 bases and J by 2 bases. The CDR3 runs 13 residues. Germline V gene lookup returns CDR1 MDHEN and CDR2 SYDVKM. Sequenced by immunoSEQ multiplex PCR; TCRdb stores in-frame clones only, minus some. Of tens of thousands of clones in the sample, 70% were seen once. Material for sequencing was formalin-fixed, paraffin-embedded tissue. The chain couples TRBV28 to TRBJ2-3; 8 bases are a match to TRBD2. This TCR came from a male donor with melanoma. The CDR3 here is CASRGGNTDTQYF. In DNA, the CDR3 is TGTGCCAGCCGGGGGGGAAACACAGATACGCAGTATTTT. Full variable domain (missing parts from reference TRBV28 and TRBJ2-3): DVKVTQSSRYLVKRTGEKVFLECVQDMDHENMFWYRQDPGLGLRLIYFSYDVKMKEKGDIPEGYSVSREKKERFSLILESASTNQTSMYLCASRGGNTDTQYFGPGTRLTVL.